Listed here are 15 T cell receptor beta chains from one sample, sequenced in a study of blood T cell repertoires in COVID-19. The table came from immunoSEQ multiplex PCR; TCRdb's copy has only in-frame clones and leaves some out. Here the sample spans about 330,000 clones, more than 90% being singletons. Specimen: PBMCs or T cells enriched from blood (not recorded which). The receptor source for this set is a woman under 40 who had recovered from COVID-19.

V usage is TRBV7-9 and J usage is TRBJ1-2; D is undetermined. The V and J ends lost 1 base and 5 bases respectively, with 14 bases between them. Germline-derived CDR1 and CDR2 are SEHNR and FQNEAQ (reference sequence). The CDR3 totals 15 residues. The CDR3 protein is CASSLVEYLEYGYTF. CDR3 nucleotide sequence: TGTGCCAGCAGCTTAGTTGAGTATTTGGAGTATGGCTACACCTTC.

V and J are TRBV5-1 and TRBJ1-6; tentatively, D is TRBD1 (6 bases). This CDR3 has 14 amino acids. Germline values: CDR1 SGHRS, CDR2 YFSETQ. V gave up 1 base and J gave up 6 bases, with 8 bases separating them. The CDR3: CASSLTGINSPLHF. CDR3 sequence (DNA): TGCGCCAGCAGCTTGACAGGGATTAATTCACCCCTCCACTTT.

The chain employs TRBV25-1 and TRBJ1-2; 7 bases line up with TRBD1. CDR3 size: 14 residues. Germline V CDR1 and CDR2: MGHDK, SYGVNS. V trimming: 2 bases; J trimming: 8 bases; junction bases outside the gene matches: 8. CDR3 in amino acids: CASSEGQGVHGYTF. The CDR3 DNA sequence: TGTGCCAGCAGTGAAGGGCAGGGGGTGCACGGCTACACCTTC.

The chain uses TRBV18 and TRBJ2-7; 11 bases align to TRBD1. Germline V gene sequence: CDR1 KGHSH, CDR2 LQKENI. This CDR3 has 14 residues. V was pared by 3 bases and J by 2 bases, with 0 bases of the junction left unmatched. The CDR3 sequence is CASSPDRGPYEQYF. The DNA for the CDR3 is TGTGCCAGCTCACCGGACAGGGGGCCCTACGAGCAGTACTTC.

This rearrangement joins TRBV15 to TRBJ1-1; 9 nucleotides agree with TRBD1. The ends lost 6 bases at V and 4 bases at J; junction bases unmatched: 9. The CDR3 consists of 15 residues. Germline V gene sequence: CDR1 LNHNV, CDR2 YYDKDF (reference sequence). In nucleotides, the CDR3 is TGTGCCACCAGGTACAGGGGGCGACGGCCCACTGAAGCTTTCTTT. Residues: CATRYRGRRPTEAFF.

This clone occurred a few times. The chain combines TRBV28 with TRBJ1-1; 7 bases map to TRBD1. This CDR3 comprises 13 residues. Germline V gene lookup returns CDR1 MDHEN and CDR2 SYDVKM. Unmatched junction bases numbered 10, after V lost 4 bases and J lost 11 bases. The CDR3 reads CASSSPPTGEAFF. The CDR3, as DNA: TGTGCCAGCAGTTCACCACCCACAGGGGAGGCTTTCTTT.

The chain uses TRBV29-1 and TRBJ2-7; 9 bases align to TRBD1. Looked up from germline, CDR1 is SQVTM and CDR2 is ANQGSEA. The CDR3 totals 14 residues. V lost 7 bases, J lost 3 bases, and 10 bases stayed unmatched. CDR3 residues: CSARQGQGVYEQYF. The DNA for the CDR3 is TGCAGCGCCCGACAGGGACAGGGAGTCTACGAGCAGTACTTC.

V and J are TRBV29-1 and TRBJ2-7; perhaps TRBD1 as D (6 bases). With 5 bases removed from V and 7 bases from J, the gap between germline ends came to 15 bases. This CDR3 contains 12 residues. CDR1 SQVTM and CDR2 ANQGSEA come from the germline V gene. CDR3 sequence: CSVLGTSGEQYF. CDR3 nucleotide sequence: TGCAGCGTTCTGGGGACATCGGGAGAGCAGTACTTC.

This chain links TRBV28 with TRBJ1-3, with D perhaps TRBD1 (6 bases). Germline lookup yields CDR1 MDHEN and CDR2 SYDVKM. Deletions cut 5 bases from V and 1 base from J, with 12 bases between. This CDR3 comprises 15 residues. Written as DNA, the CDR3 is TGTGCCAGCAGTGAACCCGGGACATCTGGAAACACCATATATTTT. It encodes CASSEPGTSGNTIYF.

The chain employs TRBV5-1 and TRBJ2-1; the D gene is possibly TRBD1 (6 bases). Germline CDR1 reads SGHRS; CDR2 reads YFSETQ. The CDR3 spans 16 residues. V lost 4 bases and J 0 bases, leaving 14 bases between the germline ends. The CDR3 loop is CASSPTGMSSYNEQFF. The CDR3 DNA reads as TGCGCCAGCAGCCCTACAGGGATGAGCTCCTACAATGAGCAGTTCTTC.

The V and J genes are TRBV28 and TRBJ1-6, with D perhaps matching TRBD1 (6 bases). CDR1 and CDR2 (germline): MDHEN, SYDVKM. Deletions cut 5 bases from V and 10 bases from J, with 12 bases between. The CDR3 covers 13 residues. The chain's CDR3 is CASSAYRESPLHF. In DNA form, the CDR3 reads TGTGCCAGCAGTGCCTACAGGGAGTCACCCCTCCACTTT.

V usage is TRBV6-6 and J usage is TRBJ2-1, with 8 bases lining up with TRBD1. The CDR3 loop spans 12 amino acids. Germline V gene lookup returns CDR1 MNHNY and CDR2 SVGAGI (reference sequence). The J segment lost 13 bases and the V segment lost 6 bases, leaving 8 bases of the junction unmatched. This chain's CDR3 is CASSPGQGEQFF. Here the CDR3 DNA reads TGTGCCAGCAGCCCCGGACAGGGAGAACAGTTCTTC.

The V and J genes are TRBV7-2 and TRBJ2-7; TRBD1 is a possible D gene (6 bases). The CDR3 loop spans 15 amino acids. V shed 1 base and J shed 3 bases, with 13 bases lying between them. Germline CDR1 is SGHTA and CDR2 is FQGNSA. The CDR3 nucleotides read TGTGCCAGCAGCTTAGACAGGGCGCCCCTCTACGAGCAGTACTTC. It translates to CASSLDRAPLYEQYF.

This chain joins TRBV2 and TRBJ2-3; 9 nucleotides agree with TRBD1. The V gene's germline CDR1 is SNHLY and CDR2 FYNNEI. This CDR3 is 14 amino acids long. With 4 bases clipped from V and 6 bases from J, the junction kept 5 bases outside the gene matches. The CDR3 sequence: CASSGQGVWDTQYF. CDR3 in DNA: TGTGCCAGCAGTGGACAGGGGGTTTGGGATACGCAGTATTTT.

The rearrangement links TRBV6-2 or TRBV6-3 to TRBJ1-6, with D possibly TRBD1 on 6 matching bases. Trimming pared 2 bases from V and 9 bases from J, leaving 20 bases between. The CDR3 extends over 17 amino acids. Germline V gene sequence: CDR1 MNHEY, CDR2 SVGEGT. In nucleotides, the CDR3 is TGTGCCAGCAGTTACGCCCCGGCGGGGGCAGCGGGTTCACCCCTCCACTTT. It codes for CASSYAPAGAAGSPLHF.